This TCR beta chain was captured in a study of siplizumab effects on memory and regulatory T cells. Findings and limits, study-wide: Proliferating Tregs in siplizumab cultures were never verified as suppressive. Contribution to the alloresponse seemed major for naive T cells, which also seemed more diverse than memory cells.

Here immunoSEQ multiplex PCR was the method, and the copy in TCRdb shows in-frame clones only, minus some. The sample has roughly 50,000 clones; about 93% are singletons. This clone showed up just once. As yet, its antigen is unknown. The CDR3 loop spans 13 amino acids. Germline V gene data show CDR1 as LNHNV and CDR2 as YYDKDF (reference sequence). The V end was cut by 1 base, the J end by 5 bases, with 9 bases between. The source of this sequence is a human donor in good health. The V gene is TRBV15, the J gene TRBJ2-7; no reliable D call. The sequenced sample consisted of CD8+ T cells sorted from blood. The CDR3 sequence: CATSRGSEDEQYF. In DNA form, the CDR3 reads TGTGCCACCAGCAGAGGTTCCGAGGACGAGCAGTACTTC.